This paragraph covers one T cell receptor beta chain sequence. Using immunoSEQ multiplex PCR, the repertoire was profiled, and TCRdb retains in-frame clones only, with some absent. The sample has about 530,000 clones, 85% to 90% seen once. Germline CDR1 MNHEY, CDR2 SVGAGI. The CDR3 length is 13 residues. Trimming cost V 4 bases and J 3 bases, with 8 bases left between them. The data derive from a study of blood T cell repertoires in COVID-19. The wider study: Donors in the United States, Italy and Spain gave samples during acute or convalescent COVID-19.

Patients at the Seattle site were enrolled during active infection and followed longitudinally. Sequencing was performed on peripheral blood. The TCR originated in a woman aged 45-65 years with COVID-19, enrolled during active disease. The rearrangement links TRBV6-5 to TRBJ2-3, with D perhaps matching TRBD2 (5 bases). CDR3 nucleotide sequence: TGTGCCAGCAGTTCCCCGGGGACAGATACGCAGTATTTT. Its protein is CASSSPGTDTQYF.